This T cell receptor beta chain was sequenced in a study of cytomegalovirus exposure and HLA in healthy donors. With 60 Vbeta and 13 Jbeta primers, the PCR was carried out. Some clones are missing from TCRdb's copy, which holds only in-frame ones; the method was immunoSEQ multiplex PCR. The sample consists of under 150,000 clones, 79% of them appearing once. Germline CDR1 is SGHKS and CDR2 is YYEKEE (reference sequence). The CDR3 spans 19 residues. The V end was cut by 0 bases, the J end by 4 bases, with 23 bases between. Donors were ostensibly healthy at sampling, although undocumented immune exposures were probable. Study-wide findings and caveats: Prior analysis indicated that the majority of TCR beta V segments exhibited productivity approximately 87% or approximately 30% of the time. For TCR beta chains, V- and J-gene trimming was later linked to a missense DCLRE1C variant.

With respect to this clone: What it recognizes is unknown.

The sample taken for sequencing was PBMCs. The sequence came from a man aged 18 to 35 in good health and CMV-seronegative. This chain links TRBV5-5 with TRBJ1-3; unclear D gene. In DNA, the CDR3 is TGTGCCAGCAGCTTGGGTTATTCGGTCCAGGCCTTTTCGGGAAACACCATATATTTT. Protein sequence: CASSLGYSVQAFSGNTIYF. The full variable domain, completed using reference TRBV5-5 and TRBJ1-3, is DAGVTQSPTHLIKTRGQQVTLRCSPISGHKSVSWYQQVLGQGPQFIFQYYEKEERGRGNFPDRFSARQFPNYSSELNVNALLLGDSALYLCASSLGYSVQAFSGNTIYFGEGSWLTVV.